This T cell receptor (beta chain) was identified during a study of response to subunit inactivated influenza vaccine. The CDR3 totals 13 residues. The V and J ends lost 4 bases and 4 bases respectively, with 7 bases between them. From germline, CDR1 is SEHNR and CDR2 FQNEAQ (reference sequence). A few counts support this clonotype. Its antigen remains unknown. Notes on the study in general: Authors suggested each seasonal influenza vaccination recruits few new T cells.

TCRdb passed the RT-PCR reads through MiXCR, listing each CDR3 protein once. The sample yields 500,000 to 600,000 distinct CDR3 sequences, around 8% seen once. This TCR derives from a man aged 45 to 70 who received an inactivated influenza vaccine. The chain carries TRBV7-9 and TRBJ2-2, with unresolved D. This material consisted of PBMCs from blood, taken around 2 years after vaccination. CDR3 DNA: TGTGCCAGCAGCTCGCAGGTCACCGGGGAGCTGTTTTTT. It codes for CASSSQVTGELFF.